These T cell receptor beta chains were read from a single sample in a study of cytomegalovirus exposure and HLA in healthy donors. The assay was immunoSEQ multiplex PCR, and TCRdb's table has in-frame clones only and misses some. The data contain fewer than 250,000 clones, under 80% of them singletons. The sample taken for sequencing was PBMCs. These receptors came from a girl aged 2-9 years in good health and CMV-seronegative. Both conserved end residues are part of each CDR3. Each record gives: V gene, J gene, clone size, D gene, CDR3 DNA, CDR3 protein. D genes are given only for firm matches. Clone sizes are given selectively: once, few, many, or a class where the clone is expanded.

V gene: TRBV19
J gene: TRBJ1-2
clone size: NA
D gene: NA
CDR3 DNA: TGTGCCAGTAGTATTTTCGTCTCCAGGCAGGGAATCGATGGCTACACCTTC
CDR3 protein: CASSIFVSRQGIDGYTF

V gene: TRBV19
J gene: TRBJ2-5
clone size: once
D gene: NA
CDR3 DNA: TGTGCCAGTAGTATCTTGCGGGGCTCCCAAGAGACCCAGTACTTC
CDR3 protein: CASSILRGSQETQYF

V gene: TRBV5-4
J gene: TRBJ1-1
clone size: once
D gene: NA
CDR3 DNA: TGTGCCAGCAGCTTGGACGGGGGGAGGACTGAAGCTTTCTTT
CDR3 protein: CASSLDGGRTEAFF

V gene: TRBV7-9
J gene: TRBJ2-5
clone size: NA
D gene: NA
CDR3 DNA: TGTGCCAGCAGCCAAACACTAGCATGGGACCAAGAGACCCAGTACTTC
CDR3 protein: CASSQTLAWDQETQYF

V gene: TRBV6-4
J gene: TRBJ2-4
clone size: NA
D gene: TRBD1
CDR3 DNA: TGTGCCAGCAGCGCGAGGGCAGGGGGCCCAGACATTCAGTACTTC
CDR3 protein: CASSARAGGPDIQYF

V gene: TRBV10-3
J gene: TRBJ1-5
clone size: NA
D gene: TRBD1
CDR3 DNA: TGTGCCATCCAAGACAGGGTGGATCAGCCCCAGCATTTT
CDR3 protein: CAIQDRVDQPQHF

V gene: TRBV5-4
J gene: TRBJ2-3
clone size: NA
D gene: TRBD1
CDR3 DNA: TGTGCCAGCAGCCTAGGGACAGCCTTTAGCACAGATACGCAGTATTTT
CDR3 protein: CASSLGTAFSTDTQYF

V gene: TRBV5-1
J gene: TRBJ2-5
clone size: NA
D gene: NA
CDR3 DNA: TGCGCCAGCAGCCTGAAGGGGTTAGGAGAGACCCAGTACTTC
CDR3 protein: CASSLKGLGETQYF

V gene: TRBV6-1
J gene: TRBJ1-6
clone size: NA
D gene: TRBD1
CDR3 DNA: TGTGCCAGCAGTGAAGCGTACAGGGGGCATTCACCCCTCCACTTT
CDR3 protein: CASSEAYRGHSPLHF

V gene: TRBV7-8
J gene: TRBJ2-5
clone size: NA
D gene: NA
CDR3 DNA: TGTGCCAGCAGCGCGAGGGACAGACTGAGGAGGGGGGAGACCCAGTACTTC
CDR3 protein: CASSARDRLRRGETQYF

V gene: TRBV5-1
J gene: TRBJ2-1
clone size: NA
D gene: TRBD2
CDR3 DNA: TGCGCCAGCAGCTTAATAGCGGGACCCTACAATGAGCAGTTCTTC
CDR3 protein: CASSLIAGPYNEQFF

V gene: TRBV5-1
J gene: TRBJ2-3
clone size: NA
D gene: TRBD2
CDR3 DNA: TGCGCCAGCAGCTCCCTGGGACTAGCGGGGGAGCACTTACCCACAGATACGCAGTATTTT
CDR3 protein: CASSSLGLAGEHLPTDTQYF

V gene: TRBV19
J gene: TRBJ2-3
clone size: NA
D gene: TRBD2
CDR3 DNA: TGTGCCAGTAGTATAGGGCGGGGGGTCACAGATACGCAGTATTTT
CDR3 protein: CASSIGRGVTDTQYF

V gene: TRBV5-1
J gene: TRBJ2-3
clone size: NA
D gene: NA
CDR3 DNA: TGCGCCAGCAGCTTACGGGGGAGCACAGATACGCAGTATTTT
CDR3 protein: CASSLRGSTDTQYF

V gene: TRBV9
J gene: TRBJ2-7
clone size: NA
D gene: NA
CDR3 DNA: TGTGCCAGCAGCGTAGGGGCGACCTTATCCTACGAGCAGTACTTC
CDR3 protein: CASSVGATLSYEQYF

V gene: TRBV2
J gene: TRBJ2-3
clone size: NA
D gene: NA
CDR3 DNA: TGTGCCAGCAGTGATGGTTTGGAGGATATCACAGATACGCAGTATTTT
CDR3 protein: CASSDGLEDITDTQYF

V gene: TRBV6-1
J gene: TRBJ2-5
clone size: NA
D gene: NA
CDR3 DNA: TGTGCCAGCAGCCGGGACATCTTAGGACAAGAGACCCAGTACTTC
CDR3 protein: CASSRDILGQETQYF